This T cell receptor (beta chain) was observed in a study of control samples from healthy donors and cancer patients. V gave up 4 bases and J gave up 4 bases, with 7 bases separating them. The CDR3 sequence is 12 residues long. Germline V gene data show CDR1 as LGHDT and CDR2 as YNNKEL (reference sequence). Using immunoSEQ multiplex PCR, the repertoire was profiled, and TCRdb retains in-frame clones only, with some absent. The sample comprises just under 75,000 clones, roughly 87% of which are singletons, and about 4.2% rests with the top ten. The TCR originated in a woman aged 45-65 years in good health. Input material: blood. This sequence joins TRBV3-1 (or the pseudogene TRBV3-2) and TRBJ2-5, with D tentatively TRBD2 (5 bases). The CDR3 loop is CASSLGVETQYF. DNA of the CDR3: TGTGCCAGCAGCCTCGGGGTAGAGACCCAGTACTTC.